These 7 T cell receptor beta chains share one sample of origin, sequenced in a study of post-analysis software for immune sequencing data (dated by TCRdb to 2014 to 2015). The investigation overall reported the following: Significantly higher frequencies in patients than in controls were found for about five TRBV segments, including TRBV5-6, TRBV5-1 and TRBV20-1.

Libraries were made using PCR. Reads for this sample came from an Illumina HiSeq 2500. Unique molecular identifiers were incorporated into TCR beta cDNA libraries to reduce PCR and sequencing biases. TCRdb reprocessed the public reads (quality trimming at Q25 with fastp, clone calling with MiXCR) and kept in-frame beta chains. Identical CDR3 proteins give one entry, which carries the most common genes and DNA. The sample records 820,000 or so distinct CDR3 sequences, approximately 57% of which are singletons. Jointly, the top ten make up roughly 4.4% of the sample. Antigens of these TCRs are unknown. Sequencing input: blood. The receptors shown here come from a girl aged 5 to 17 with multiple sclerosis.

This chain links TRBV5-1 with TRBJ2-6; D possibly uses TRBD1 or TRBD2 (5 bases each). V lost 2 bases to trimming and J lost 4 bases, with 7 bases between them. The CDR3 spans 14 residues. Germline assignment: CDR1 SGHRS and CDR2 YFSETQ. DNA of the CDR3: TGCGCCAGCAGCTTCCGGGACGGGGCCAACGTCCTGACTTTC. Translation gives CASSFRDGANVLTF.

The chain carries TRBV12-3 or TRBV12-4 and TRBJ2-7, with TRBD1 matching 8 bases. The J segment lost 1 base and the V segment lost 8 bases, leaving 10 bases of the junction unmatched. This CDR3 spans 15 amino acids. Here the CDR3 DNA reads TGTGCCAGCCGACCCTCCGGGGACAGGTCCTACGAGCAGTACTTC. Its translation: CASRPSGDRSYEQYF.

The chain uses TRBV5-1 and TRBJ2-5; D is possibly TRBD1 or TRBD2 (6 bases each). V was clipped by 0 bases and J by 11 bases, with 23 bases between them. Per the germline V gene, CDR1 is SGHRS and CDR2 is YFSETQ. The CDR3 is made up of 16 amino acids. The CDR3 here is CASSLGPGAQLREQYF. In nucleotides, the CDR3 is TGCGCCAGCAGCTTGGGGCCGGGGGCACAGCTACGGGAGCAGTACTTC.

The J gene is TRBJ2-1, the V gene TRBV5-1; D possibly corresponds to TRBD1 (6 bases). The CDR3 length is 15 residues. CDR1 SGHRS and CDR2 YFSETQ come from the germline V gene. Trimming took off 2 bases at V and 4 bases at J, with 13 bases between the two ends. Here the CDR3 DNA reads TGCGCCAGCAGCTTAAATTCCGGACAGTACAATGAGCAGTTCTTC. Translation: CASSLNSGQYNEQFF.

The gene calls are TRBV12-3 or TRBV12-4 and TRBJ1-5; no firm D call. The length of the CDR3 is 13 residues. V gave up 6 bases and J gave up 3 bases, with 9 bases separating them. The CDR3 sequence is CASSHKDNQPQHF. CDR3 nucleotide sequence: TGTGCCAGCAGCCACAAGGACAATCAGCCCCAGCATTTT.

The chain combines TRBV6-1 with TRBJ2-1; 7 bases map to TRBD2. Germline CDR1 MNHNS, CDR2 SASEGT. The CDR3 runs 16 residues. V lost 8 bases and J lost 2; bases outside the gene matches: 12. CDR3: CASELAGATTYNEQFF. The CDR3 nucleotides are TGTGCCAGCGAACTCGCGGGAGCGACAACCTACAATGAGCAGTTCTTC.

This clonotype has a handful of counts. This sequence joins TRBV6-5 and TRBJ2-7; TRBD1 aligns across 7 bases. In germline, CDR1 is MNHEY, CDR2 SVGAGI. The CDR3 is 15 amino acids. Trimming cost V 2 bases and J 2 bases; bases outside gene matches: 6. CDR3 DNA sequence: TGTGCCAGCAGTTACGGGCCAGGGGGAGCCTACGAGCAGTACTTC. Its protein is CASSYGPGGAYEQYF.